The 30 T cell receptor beta chains reported below all come from one sample, sequenced in a study of early T cells in non-severe SARS-CoV-2 infection. TCRdb re-called the 5' RACE reads through MiXCR, storing one row per CDR3 protein. The repertoire holds 100,000 to 150,000 distinct CDR3 sequences, with approximately 15% as singletons. Sequencing was carried out using whole blood. The receptors come from an adult who was a healthcare worker with PCR-confirmed SARS-CoV-2 infection or an uninfected control (not recorded which).

V and J are TRBV5-1 and TRBJ2-3, with 11 bases identical to TRBD2. V lost 0 bases and J lost 0; bases outside the gene matches: 6. CDR3 length equals 18 residues. CDR1 SGHRS and CDR2 YFSETQ come from the germline V gene. In DNA form, the CDR3 reads TGCGCCAGCAGCTTGGCTAGCGGGGGGACGACTAGCACAGATACGCAGTATTTT. It encodes CASSLASGGTTSTDTQYF.

This chain connects TRBV10-3 to TRBJ2-7; possibly TRBD1 for D (5 bases). Looked up from germline, CDR1 is ENHRY and CDR2 is SYGVKD. V was shortened by 10 bases and J by 0 bases, with 10 bases between the two germline ends. This CDR3 has 12 residues. CDR3 region: CATQALSYEQYF. The CDR3, as DNA: TGTGCCACACAGGCCCTCTCCTACGAGCAGTACTTC.

This clonotype has at least ten counts. This chain joins TRBV12-3 or TRBV12-4 and TRBJ1-6, with 7 bases that match TRBD1. V was pared by 6 bases and J by 10 bases, with 9 bases of the junction left unmatched. CDR3 length: 14 amino acids. CDR3 coding DNA: TGTGCCAGCAGGCCGGGACAGCTGATCTCACCCCTCCACTTT. Translated: CASRPGQLISPLHF.

On this clonotype: Since a much larger clone is just one base distant, this may be a read error. The V and J genes are TRBV7-7 and TRBJ2-1; D call uncertain. The CDR3 is 13 amino acids. The germline V gene encodes CDR1 SSHAT and CDR2 FNYEAQ (reference sequence). The V end lost 5 bases, the J end lost 9 bases, and 14 bases lay between the germline ends. Written as DNA, the CDR3 is TGTGCCAGCAGCCCCAGCTCCTGGAGTGAGCAGTTCTTC. It codes for CASSPSSWSEQFF. The whole variable domain, remainder taken from reference TRBV7-7 and TRBJ2-1, is GAGVSQSPRYKVTKRGQDVTLRCDPISSHATLYWYQQALGQGPEFLTYFNYEAQPDKSGLPSDRFSAERPEGSISTLTIQRTEQRDSAMYRCASSPSSWSEQFFGPGTRLTVL.

This clonotype was seen only a few times. The chain links TRBV2 to TRBJ1-2; unclear D gene. V was shortened by 3 bases and J by 2 bases, with 7 bases between the two germline ends. Germline V CDR1 and CDR2: SNHLY, FYNNEI. The CDR3 is 13 residues long. The DNA of the CDR3 is TGTGCCAGCAGTGAGTCCGGGAACTATGGCTACACCTTC. Translation gives CASSESGNYGYTF.

This clonotype has just a few counts. The V gene is TRBV6-6, the J gene TRBJ1-2; 7 bases are a match to TRBD1. Trimming at V came to 6 bases and at J to 5 bases, leaving 12 bases not matched to a gene. Germline V gives CDR1 MNHNY, CDR2 SVGAGI (reference sequence). The CDR3 covers 15 residues. The CDR3 nucleotides read TGTGCCAGCAGGAACAGGGGCAGGGGGTCGTATGGCTACACCTTC. Encoded protein: CASRNRGRGSYGYTF.

The chain uses TRBV4-1 and TRBJ2-2, with 12 positions matching TRBD1. V dropped 3 bases and J dropped 4; count of bases not matched to a gene: 6. Germline assignment: CDR1 MGHRA and CDR2 YSYEKL. The CDR3 contains 17 residues. CDR3 sequence: CASSHSPGQGATGELFF. DNA of the CDR3: TGCGCCAGCAGCCATTCGCCGGGACAGGGGGCCACCGGGGAGCTGTTTTTT.

This clonotype has a single count. The chain has TRBV27 and TRBJ2-1, with D perhaps given as TRBD1 or TRBD2 (5 bases each). Germline V gene sequence: CDR1 MNHEY, CDR2 SMNVEV (reference sequence). Between the trimmed V and J ends, which lost 5 bases and 3 bases, there was a span of 11 bases. There are 14 residues in the CDR3. CDR3 residues: CASSIGDRYNEQFF. The DNA for the CDR3 is TGTGCCAGCAGTATCGGGGACCGCTACAATGAGCAGTTCTTC.

This clonotype has only a few counts. The chain combines TRBV29-1 with TRBJ2-3, with unresolved D. CDR3 length: 15 amino acids. Trimming stripped 7 bases from V and 2 bases from J, with 19 bases between. Per the germline V gene, CDR1 is SQVTM and CDR2 is ANQGSEA. CDR3 nucleotides: TGCAGCGCTCTCCCGGCAACACGAAACACAGATACGCAGTATTTT. As protein: CSALPATRNTDTQYF.

The chain combines TRBV7-9 with TRBJ2-3; 7 bases fit TRBD1. This CDR3 region has 17 residues. Germline V CDR1 and CDR2: SEHNR, FQNEAQ (reference sequence). The J segment lost 1 base and the V segment lost 0 bases, leaving 7 bases of the junction unmatched. CDR3 sequence (DNA): TGTGCCAGCAGCTTAGCCGAGGACAGGTTCGGCACAGATACGCAGTATTTT. This sequence encodes CASSLAEDRFGTDTQYF.

This sequence joins TRBV12-3 or TRBV12-4 and TRBJ1-6; no firm D call. CDR3 size: 15 residues. V was clipped by 2 bases and J by 7 bases, with 12 bases between them. The CDR3 loop reads CASSLTRPANSPLHF. The CDR3 region has the DNA TGTGCCAGCAGTTTAACGAGGCCAGCGAATTCACCCCTCCACTTT.

The gene calls are TRBV5-1 and TRBJ1-1; D is ambiguous. V shed 0 bases and J shed 4 bases, with 7 bases lying between them. Per the germline V gene, CDR1 is SGHRS and CDR2 is YFSETQ. The CDR3 extends over 13 amino acids. CDR3 protein: CASSLGHGTEAFF. The CDR3 nucleotides are TGCGCCAGCAGCTTGGGGCACGGCACTGAAGCTTTCTTT.

This chain uses TRBV6-2 or TRBV6-3 with TRBJ2-2, with D hard to call. Per germline, CDR1 MNHEY and CDR2 SVGEGT. There are 17 residues in the CDR3. With 0 bases removed from V and 0 bases from J, the gap between germline ends came to 11 bases. The CDR3 loop reads CASSYSRSPSNTGELFF. Written as DNA, the CDR3 is TGTGCCAGCAGTTACTCGAGGTCACCTTCGAACACCGGGGAGCTGTTTTTT.

The chain couples TRBV11-2 to TRBJ2-7, with D possibly TRBD2 on 5 matching bases. Trimming cost V 5 bases and J 2 bases, with 16 bases left between them. This CDR3 contains 15 residues. The germline V gene encodes CDR1 SGHAT and CDR2 FQNNGV. This CDR3 reads CASSNVGRSPYEQYF. CDR3 DNA sequence: TGTGCCAGCAGCAACGTAGGGAGAAGCCCCTACGAGCAGTACTTC.

CDR3 bases: TGTGCCTGGAAACCGGGGCCAGGGGGTGAGCAGTTCTTC. The encoded protein is CAWKPGPGGEQFF. The chain couples TRBV30 to TRBJ2-1; 7 nucleotides agree with TRBD1. After removal of 4 bases from V and 9 bases from J, the junction contained 9 bases not matched to a gene. The CDR3 is 13 residues long. Germline CDR1 is GTSNPN and CDR2 is SVGIG (reference sequence).

This clonotype was seen only a few times. The V gene is TRBV7-9, the J gene TRBJ2-3; 14 nucleotides match TRBD2. V was pared by 5 bases and J by 4 bases, with 5 bases of the junction left unmatched. The CDR3 is 16 residues long. Germline loops: CDR1 SEHNR, CDR2 FQNEAQ (reference sequence). DNA of the CDR3: TGTGCCAGCAGCCCTCGACTAGCGGGGGGGTCAGATACGCAGTATTTT. It translates to CASSPRLAGGSDTQYF.

This clonotype was seen a handful of times. The V and J genes are TRBV20-1 and TRBJ2-3; 10 bases align to TRBD2. The CDR3 runs to 16 residues. The V gene end was trimmed by 3 bases and the J gene end by 1 base; junction bases not matched to a gene: 7. CDR1 is DFQATT and CDR2 is SNEGSKA in the germline V gene (reference sequence). CDR3 protein: CSASVPGTSGTDTQYF. CDR3 bases: TGCAGTGCTAGTGTCCCCGGGACTAGCGGCACAGATACGCAGTATTTT.

The chain employs TRBV4-2 and TRBJ2-1, with 7 bases fitting TRBD2. The CDR3 is 16 residues long. The germline V gene encodes CDR1 LGHNA and CDR2 YNFKEQ. Losses at the gene ends were 3 bases for V and 10 bases for J; bases not matched to a gene: 15. CDR3 loop: CASSQGAAGVLSEQFF. Written as DNA, the CDR3 is TGTGCCAGCAGCCAGGGAGCGGCGGGGGTCCTTTCAGAGCAGTTCTTC.

A few counts support this clonotype. The chain carries TRBV7-9 and TRBJ2-1; the D gene could be TRBD1 or TRBD2 (5 bases each). CDR1 and CDR2 (germline): SEHNR, FQNEAQ (reference sequence). V was clipped by 4 bases and J by 8 bases, with 6 bases between them. The CDR3 totals 11 residues. The CDR3 DNA reads TGTGCCAGCAGCTGGGGGTATGAGCAGTTCTTC. Its protein is CASSWGYEQFF.

V gene TRBV29-1 combines with J gene TRBJ1-4; D may be TRBD1 (5 bases). The CDR3 spans 13 residues. V was pared by 2 bases and J by 3 bases, with 7 bases between. Germline CDR1 SQVTM, CDR2 ANQGSEA. In nucleotides, the CDR3 is TGCAGCGTTGAAACAGGTTCTAATGAAAAACTGTTTTTT. Its protein is CSVETGSNEKLFF.

Comments on this clonotype: This sequence may be a read error, since a much larger clone differs from it by one base. The V gene is TRBV29-1, the J gene TRBJ2-5, with D perhaps matching TRBD2 (5 bases). Germline V lookup: CDR1 SQVTM, CDR2 ANQGSEA. Trimming removed 7 bases from V and 5 bases from J, with 8 bases in between. The CDR3 length is 10 residues. CDR3 sequence: CSAREETQYF. The CDR3 nucleotides are TGCAGCGCTAGGGAGGAGACCCAGTACTTC.

This clonotype was detected many times. The V gene is TRBV5-1, the J gene TRBJ1-5, with D possibly matching TRBD1 (6 bases). Trimming stripped 4 bases from V and 6 bases from J, with 14 bases between. CDR1 is SGHRS, CDR2 YFSETQ, per germline. The CDR3 contains 14 residues. The chain's CDR3 is CASSVGGESQPQHF. In DNA, the CDR3 is TGCGCCAGCAGCGTGGGGGGCGAGTCTCAGCCCCAGCATTTT.

This clonotype was seen a handful of times. V is TRBV29-1 and J is TRBJ2-7; a possible D gene is TRBD1 (5 bases). Germline V gene sequence: CDR1 SQVTM, CDR2 ANQGSEA. Trimming left V 6 bases short and J 2 bases short, with 8 bases between. This CDR3 contains 11 residues. The CDR3 nucleotides read TGCAGCGTAAGACAGACCTACGAGCAGTACTTC. Residues: CSVRQTYEQYF.

This CDR3 is CATSDGAQSGSSYNEQFF. In DNA form, the CDR3 reads TGTGCCACCAGTGATGGGGCCCAATCGGGGAGCTCCTACAATGAGCAGTTCTTC. The chain recombines TRBV24-1 with TRBJ2-1; either TRBD1 or TRBD2 may fit D (5 bases each). Germline V gene sequence: CDR1 KGHDR, CDR2 SFDVKD. The CDR3 is 18 residues long. V lost 3 bases and J 0 bases, leaving 17 bases between the germline ends.

This clonotype was counted between two and nine times. The chain employs TRBV7-2 and TRBJ2-2; D gene unclear. Looked up from germline, CDR1 is SGHTA and CDR2 is FQGNSA. Trimming took 6 bases from V and 6 from J, leaving 8 bases between them. This CDR3 is built from 12 residues. The CDR3 nucleotides read TGTGCCAGCAGTAAAATTGCCGGGGAGCTGTTTTTT. Translating it yields CASSKIAGELFF.

This clonotype was observed a handful of times. The chain employs TRBV20-1 and TRBJ2-4; D unresolved. V was clipped by 4 bases and J by 0 bases, with 10 bases between them. The CDR3 sequence is 14 residues long. Germline V gene sequence: CDR1 DFQATT, CDR2 SNEGSKA (reference sequence). CDR3: CSAIGWGAKNIQYF. The CDR3 DNA sequence: TGCAGTGCTATAGGGTGGGGAGCCAAAAACATTCAGTACTTC.

This chain connects TRBV2 to TRBJ1-1; 8 nucleotides line up with TRBD1. This CDR3 contains 15 residues. Germline CDR1 and CDR2: SNHLY and FYNNEI. The J segment lost 3 bases and the V segment lost 2 bases, leaving 5 bases of the junction unmatched. The CDR3: CASSEWNRGDTEAFF. The CDR3 DNA follows: TGTGCCAGCAGTGAATGGAACAGGGGGGACACTGAAGCTTTCTTT.

The chain joins TRBV6-2 or TRBV6-3 to TRBJ2-7, with 10 bases matching TRBD1. Trimming removed 6 bases from V and 0 bases from J; junction bases left unmatched: 5. CDR1 and CDR2 (germline): MNHEY, SVGEGT. This CDR3 spans 15 amino acids. The CDR3 coding sequence is TGTGCCAGCAGGATTGGACAGGGGGTCTCCTACGAGCAGTACTTC. Residues: CASRIGQGVSYEQYF.

This rearrangement joins TRBV19 to TRBJ1-5; D is unresolved. Germline CDR1 and CDR2: LNHDA and SQIVND (reference sequence). The length of the CDR3 is 15 residues. With 3 bases removed from V and 6 bases from J, the gap between germline ends came to 15 bases. The CDR3 region is CASSISPTGGQPQHF. In nucleotides, the CDR3 is TGTGCCAGTAGTATCTCACCGACTGGTGGTCAGCCCCAGCATTTT.

This clonotype was counted many times. The chain combines TRBV5-1 with TRBJ2-3; 7 bases map to TRBD2. The CDR3 is 17 amino acids. Looked up from germline, CDR1 is SGHRS and CDR2 is YFSETQ. V was pared by 4 bases and J by 0 bases, with 11 bases of the junction left unmatched. CDR3 loop: CASSRVAGTTSTDTQYF. The CDR3 DNA is TGCGCCAGCAGCAGGGTAGCGGGTACTACTAGCACAGATACGCAGTATTTT.